This T cell receptor (beta chain) was retrieved from a study of blood T cells in healthy people across ages. Study-level findings and limits: There was a strong correlation between TCR beta diversity and naive T cell percentage. What prevented conclusive comparison of naive and antigen-experienced cells was that PBMCs were unsorted.

Total RNA was extracted at no less than 6 micrograms per sample. To note about this clonotype: Its antigen is still unknown.

Sample-barcoded 5' priming and a J-beta primer mix drove a second PCR of about 7 to 11 cycles. TCRdb redid the calling of the 5' RACE reads with MiXCR, one entry per CDR3 protein. In the table there are 630,000 or so distinct CDR3 sequences, about 30% of which are singletons. CDR3 length: 15 amino acids. Germline assignment: CDR1 MGHRA and CDR2 YSYEKL. This receptor was taken from a woman aged 80 or over in good health. Sequenced material: blood. This sequence joins TRBV4-1 and TRBJ2-4; no firm D call. TRBJ2-7 explains the end of the DNA better; the J call may be wrong. The chain's CDR3 is CASSQDPSLGYEQYF. The CDR3 nucleotides are TGCGCCAGCAGCCAAGATCCAAGTTTGGGCTACGAGCAGTACTTC.